This T cell receptor (beta chain) appears in the sequencing data of a study of blood T cell repertoires in COVID-19. Libraries were prepared by immunoSEQ multiplex PCR; TCRdb keeps only in-frame clonotypes and omits some of them. Here the sample spans about 190,000 clones, around 80% being singletons. CDR3 length equals 17 residues. V shed 6 bases and J shed 7 bases, with 27 bases lying between them. Germline CDR1 MDHEN, CDR2 SYDVKM. Sequencing was carried out using peripheral blood. This clonotype was sampled from a man aged 55 to 70 with acute or convalescent COVID-19. This chain links TRBV28 with TRBJ1-1, with D tentatively TRBD1 (5 bases). The CDR3 bases are TGTGCCAGCAGCTTAGCGGGAACCTCGATCCTTAGGGGTGAAGCTTTCTTT. This encodes CASSLAGTSILRGEAFF.